This T cell receptor beta chain was identified in a study of CD8+CD57+ T cells in acquired aplastic anemia. CDR3 length equals 12 residues. Germline loops: CDR1 SQVTM, CDR2 ANQGSEA. The germline V and J ends were trimmed by 6 bases and 0 bases, with 3 bases remaining between them. The template for TCR beta VDJ and CDR3 sequence profiling was genomic DNA. In TCRdb, the reads were re-called with MiXCR into one record per CDR3 protein. Of 98,000 or so distinct CDR3 sequences listed, approximately 49% are singletons. Note on this clonotype: Its antigen is as yet unknown.

Whole-study findings and limits: Around 27 CD8+ CDR3 sequences occurred in both the patients and the controls. With respect to CD8+ Simpson's diversity, patients and controls did not differ significantly.

The receptor was isolated from a human donor in good health, serving as a control. V and J are TRBV29-1 and TRBJ2-6; no clear D gene. The sequenced material came from sorted CD4+, CD8+, or CD8+CD57+ T cells (not recorded which) from PBMCs. The CDR3 loop reads CSVNSGANVLTF. The CDR3 bases are TGCAGCGTAAACTCTGGGGCCAACGTCCTGACTTTC. Looking up the rest from reference TRBV29-1 and TRBJ2-6 gives the full variable domain: SAVISQKPSRDICQRGTSLTIQCQVDSQVTMMFWYRQQPGQSLTLIATANQGSEATYESGFVIDKFPISRPNLTFSTLTVSNMSPEDSSIYLCSVNSGANVLTFGAGSRLTVL.